A single T cell receptor beta chain is shown here with its context. The assay was immunoSEQ multiplex PCR, and TCRdb's table has in-frame clones only and misses some. The sample records about 200,000 clones, around 93% being singletons. The germline V gene has CDR1 MNHNY and CDR2 SVGAGI (reference sequence). The CDR3 covers 17 residues. Unmatched junction bases numbered 9, after V lost 5 bases and J lost 5 bases. This record comes from a study of T cell responses to AZD1222 COVID-19 vaccine. The specimen comprised peripheral blood, sampled 28 days after the second AZD1222 dose. The chain couples TRBV6-6 to TRBJ2-1; 13 bases map to TRBD2. The source of this sequence is an adult who received the AZD1222 COVID-19 vaccine. CDR3 region: CASSPGLAGAPDNEQFF. The CDR3 DNA sequence: TGTGCCAGCAGTCCCGGACTAGCGGGGGCCCCAGACAATGAGCAGTTCTTC.